These 29 T cell receptor beta chains came from one sample sequenced in a study of cytomegalovirus exposure and HLA in healthy donors. The PCR had 60 Vbeta and 13 Jbeta primers. TCRdb keeps only in-frame clones here, not all; method: immunoSEQ multiplex PCR. The profile shows 110,000 or so clones, under 80% of them singletons. Specimen: PBMCs. The receptors here all came from a woman aged 40-49 years in good health and CMV-seropositive.

This chain links TRBV30 with TRBJ1-2; TRBD1 matches 9 bases. With V trimmed by 2 bases and J by 6 bases, 4 bases remained unmatched. This CDR3 spans 13 amino acids. Germline V lookup: CDR1 GTSNPN, CDR2 SVGIG (reference sequence). CDR3 protein: CAWSPGTGNGYTF. CDR3 in DNA: TGTGCCTGGAGTCCCGGGACAGGGAATGGCTACACCTTC.

The table lists this clone with a few counts. CDR3 sequence: CASAKGLSSGNTIYF. The CDR3 DNA is TGTGCTAGTGCGAAGGGACTGAGCTCTGGAAACACCATATATTTT. J is TRBJ1-3 and V is TRBV12-5; D might be TRBD1 (5 bases). The germline CDR1 and CDR2 sequences are LGHNT and FRNRAP. This CDR3 is 15 amino acids long. The ends were cut back, 7 bases at V and 0 bases at J, with 13 bases in the middle.

This clone was counted a few times. CDR3 loop: CASSFRPEGNYGYTF. CDR3 coding DNA: TGTGCCAGCAGCTTTAGGCCGGAGGGCAACTATGGCTACACCTTC. This chain uses TRBV7-9 with TRBJ1-2; D gene unclear. Germline-derived CDR1 and CDR2 are SEHNR and FQNEAQ (reference sequence). The V gene lost 3 bases and the J gene lost 2 bases, with 13 bases spanning the gap. The CDR3 has 15 amino acids.

The genes are TRBV27 and TRBJ2-7; 8 nucleotides align to TRBD1. Germline loops: CDR1 MNHEY, CDR2 SMNVEV (reference sequence). The CDR3 is made up of 15 amino acids. The J segment lost 0 bases and the V segment lost 5 bases, leaving 6 bases of the junction unmatched. CDR3 DNA: TGTGCCAGCAGTACCCGACAGGGGAGCTCCTACGAGCAGTACTTC. Its protein is CASSTRQGSSYEQYF.

The CDR3 here is CASSLGQNYGYTF. The CDR3 nucleotides are TGTGCCAGCAGCCTGGGACAGAACTATGGCTACACCTTC. The chain couples TRBV5-5 to TRBJ1-2; 7 bases match TRBD1. The CDR3 runs to 13 residues. Germline V lookup: CDR1 SGHKS, CDR2 YYEKEE (reference sequence). The ends lost 4 bases at V and 2 bases at J; junction bases unmatched: 2.

The V gene is TRBV18, the J gene TRBJ2-5, with D maybe TRBD2 (6 bases). The CDR3 loop spans 13 amino acids. Germline V gene lookup returns CDR1 KGHSH and CDR2 LQKENI. Trimming pared 3 bases from V and 5 bases from J, leaving 10 bases between. This CDR3 reads CASSPVGRETQYF. CDR3 coding DNA: TGTGCCAGCTCACCCGTGGGGAGGGAGACCCAGTACTTC. The full variable domain, its missing parts supplied by reference TRBV18 and TRBJ2-5, is NAGVMQNPRHLVRRRGQEARLRCSPMKGHSHVYWYRQLPEEGLKFMVYLQKENIIDESGMPKERFSAEFPKEGPSILRIQQVVRGDSAAYFCASSPVGRETQYFGPGTRLLVL.

This clone was detected only a few times. The chain employs TRBV5-1 and TRBJ1-2; TRBD1 aligns across 10 bases. Per germline, CDR1 SGHRS and CDR2 YFSETQ. Trimming took 4 bases from V and 2 from J; bases not matched to a gene: 2. CDR3 size: 14 residues. CDR3 region: CASSGGQGNYGYTF. The CDR3 DNA is TGCGCCAGCAGCGGGGGACAGGGGAACTATGGCTACACCTTC.

The chain links TRBV30 to TRBJ2-3; 8 bases match TRBD2. V trimming: 1 base; J trimming: 2 bases; junction bases outside the gene matches: 8. This CDR3 spans 16 amino acids. Germline V CDR1 and CDR2: GTSNPN, SVGIG (reference sequence). CDR3 in amino acids: CAWSGLGTRNTDTQYF. CDR3 DNA sequence: TGTGCCTGGAGTGGCCTCGGGACTAGGAACACAGATACGCAGTATTTT.

This chain joins TRBV6-5 and TRBJ1-4; 8 bases agree with TRBD1. The germline gives CDR1 MNHEY, CDR2 SVGAGI. Trimming removed 4 bases from V and 10 bases from J; junction bases left unmatched: 11. This CDR3 spans 15 amino acids. As DNA, the CDR3 is TGTGCCAGCAGTTCCCGTGGGCAGGGGGCGCGAAAACTGTTTTTT. This gives the protein CASSSRGQGARKLFF.

This chain uses TRBV5-1 with TRBJ2-1, with D perhaps matching TRBD2 (7 bases). Per the germline V gene, CDR1 is SGHRS and CDR2 is YFSETQ. CDR3 length: 18 amino acids. Between the trimmed V and J ends, which lost 3 bases and 3 bases, there was a span of 22 bases. The CDR3 DNA sequence: TGCGCCAGCAGCTCAAAGTTCACAAGGGGGGGCGACTACAATGAGCAGTTCTTC. Its translation is CASSSKFTRGGDYNEQFF.

The V gene is TRBV5-8, the J gene TRBJ2-5, with 8 bases aligning to TRBD1. Near its end, the DNA agrees better with TRBJ2-7, so the J call may be wrong. The CDR3 loop spans 15 amino acids. CDR1 and CDR2 from the germline V gene are SGHTS and YDEGEE. The CDR3 loop reads CASSKRGQGNYEQYF. CDR3 nucleotide sequence: TGTGCCAGCAGCAAACGAGGACAGGGTAACTACGAGCAGTACTTC.

Here the CDR3 reads CASSLAQGLAKNIQYF. Here the CDR3 DNA reads TGTGCCAGCAGCTTAGCACAGGGTCTTGCCAAAAACATTCAGTACTTC. The chain has TRBV11-1 and TRBJ2-4; D possibly corresponds to TRBD1 (6 bases). Germline V gene lookup returns CDR1 SGHAT and CDR2 FQDESV (reference sequence). This CDR3 contains 16 residues. V gave up 0 bases and J gave up 1 base, with 10 bases separating them.

This clone was seen more than once but under ten times. This rearrangement joins TRBV11-1 to TRBJ1-3, with D tentatively TRBD1 (6 bases). Germline-derived CDR1 and CDR2 are SGHAT and FQDESV (reference sequence). The CDR3 contains 14 residues. V was shortened by 5 bases and J by 7 bases, with 15 bases between the two germline ends. The CDR3 DNA reads TGTGCCAGCAGCCCAGGGGAATTTCGGAACACCATATATTTT. Translation gives CASSPGEFRNTIYF.

The chain joins TRBV9 to TRBJ2-3; 7 bases align to TRBD2. With V trimmed by 0 bases and J by 4 bases, 14 bases remained unmatched. CDR3 length: 18 residues. CDR1 SGDLS and CDR2 YYNGEE come from the germline V gene. The CDR3 here is CASSVVLSGAGEPDTQYF. The DNA for the CDR3 is TGTGCCAGCAGCGTAGTTTTAAGTGGGGCGGGGGAACCAGATACGCAGTATTTT.

This clone showed up just a few times. V usage is TRBV7-2 and J usage is TRBJ2-2; 8 bases line up with TRBD1. The CDR3 totals 13 residues. V dropped 5 bases and J dropped 6; count of bases not matched to a gene: 2. Germline CDR1 and CDR2: SGHTA and FQGNSA. The chain's CDR3 is CASSIQGAGELFF. For the CDR3, the DNA is TGTGCCAGCAGCATACAGGGGGCCGGGGAGCTGTTTTTT.

In this sample, this clone turned up once. DNA of the CDR3: TGTGCCAGCAGCTTACGCGGGCCTGGAAACACCATATATTTT. Protein: CASSLRGPGNTIYF. The chain combines TRBV6-1 with TRBJ1-3; no firm D call. CDR1 MNHNS and CDR2 SASEGT come from the germline V gene. Trimming took 6 bases from V and 2 from J, leaving 11 bases between them. This CDR3 is 14 amino acids long.

The gene calls are TRBV5-4 and TRBJ2-3, with D possibly being TRBD2 (6 bases). The CDR3 extends over 15 amino acids. The germline CDR1 and CDR2 sequences are SGHNT and YYREEE (reference sequence). V gave up 3 bases and J gave up 2 bases, with 13 bases separating them. CDR3 region: CASSSPTSFTDTQYF. CDR3 bases: TGTGCCAGCAGCTCCCCGACTAGTTTCACAGATACGCAGTATTTT.

The CDR3 sequence: CASSQSDRVRNQPQHF. The CDR3 DNA sequence: TGCGCCAGCAGCCAATCCGACAGGGTAAGGAATCAGCCCCAGCATTTT. V is TRBV4-1 and J is TRBJ1-5; 7 bases are shared with TRBD1. The V segment lost 2 bases and the J segment 4 bases; nucleotides outside the gene matches: 8. Germline CDR1 reads MGHRA; CDR2 reads YSYEKL. This CDR3 has 16 amino acids.

A few counts support this clone. This sequence joins TRBV5-4 and TRBJ2-7; TRBD2 matches at 8 bases. The V gene end was trimmed by 1 base and the J gene end by 6 bases; junction bases not matched to a gene: 12. The CDR3 extends over 16 amino acids. Germline CDR1 is SGHNT and CDR2 is YYREEE (reference sequence). CDR3 bases: TGTGCCAGCAGCTTGAGTGCGGGAGGCCCCCCAGGCGAGCAGTACTTC. Translated, it gives CASSLSAGGPPGEQYF.

The chain uses TRBV9 and TRBJ2-2, with 8 bases lining up with TRBD1. V shed 0 bases and J 5 bases; nucleotides not matched to a gene: 6. The CDR3 contains 16 residues. CDR1 is SGDLS, CDR2 YYNGEE, per germline. DNA for the CDR3: TGTGCCAGCAGCGTAGCGGACAGGGTGAGGACCGGGGAGCTGTTTTTT. Amino acids: CASSVADRVRTGELFF.

This CDR3 reads CASSQGLAGAFTDTQYF. DNA of the CDR3: TGTGCCAGCAGCCAAGGTCTAGCGGGAGCCTTCACAGATACGCAGTATTTT. The chain recombines TRBV4-2 with TRBJ2-3, with 10 bases matching TRBD2. The germline CDR1 and CDR2 sequences are LGHNA and YNFKEQ. The V segment lost 1 base and the J segment 2 bases; nucleotides outside the gene matches: 6. The CDR3 runs 17 residues.

V and J are TRBV5-1 and TRBJ2-7; 11 bases agree with TRBD2. The germline CDR1 and CDR2 sequences are SGHRS and YFSETQ. The ends lost 4 bases at V and 1 base at J; junction bases unmatched: 7. The CDR3 has 16 residues. As DNA, the CDR3 is TGCGCCAGCAGCCGGATGACTAGCGGGGCATCCTACGAGCAGTACTTC. It is translated as CASSRMTSGASYEQYF.

J is TRBJ1-6 and V is TRBV27, with TRBD1 identical over 7 bases. Germline loops: CDR1 MNHEY, CDR2 SMNVEV (reference sequence). Trimming at V came to 4 bases and at J to 12 bases, leaving 9 bases not matched to a gene. The CDR3 loop spans 14 amino acids. CDR3 coding DNA: TGTGCCAGCAGTTCGGACAGGCCCTTAGGACCCCTCCACTTT. Protein: CASSSDRPLGPLHF.

This clone appeared once. This sequence joins TRBV6-1 and TRBJ1-2; 10 bases line up with TRBD1. CDR1 and CDR2 from the germline V gene are MNHNS and SASEGT. Trimming took 5 bases from V and 4 from J; bases not matched to a gene: 4. The CDR3 extends over 14 amino acids. The CDR3 DNA sequence: TGTGCCAGCAGTCCATGGACAGGGGGCTATGGCTACACCTTC. Its protein product is CASSPWTGGYGYTF.

The genes are TRBV29-1 and TRBJ1-1; the D gene is possibly TRBD1 (6 bases). This CDR3 contains 15 residues. The germline gives CDR1 SQVTM, CDR2 ANQGSEA. With 6 bases removed from V and 6 bases from J, the gap between germline ends came to 23 bases. The CDR3 sequence is CSVPNRVGGGSEAFF. CDR3 in DNA: TGCAGCGTACCCAACAGGGTCGGGGGGGGGTCTGAAGCTTTCTTT.

This sequence joins TRBV19 and TRBJ1-2; weak D call: TRBD1 (5 bases). Germline CDR1 reads LNHDA; CDR2 reads SQIVND (reference sequence). The CDR3 runs 16 residues. With 5 bases removed from V and 7 bases from J, the gap between germline ends came to 23 bases. The CDR3 loop is CASSPLPGLMRSGYTF. The CDR3 DNA reads TGTGCCAGTAGTCCCCTTCCAGGGTTAATGAGGAGTGGCTACACCTTC.

The rearrangement joins TRBV5-6 to TRBJ2-3; 15 bases line up with TRBD2. Germline V gene lookup returns CDR1 SGHDT and CDR2 YYEEEE. V was pared by 4 bases and J by 2 bases, with 11 bases of the junction left unmatched. This CDR3 contains 19 residues. The CDR3 sequence: CASSPGQGLAGGFTDTQYF. The CDR3 DNA is TGTGCCAGCAGCCCTGGGCAGGGACTAGCGGGAGGCTTCACAGATACGCAGTATTTT. The whole variable domain, remainder taken from reference TRBV5-6 and TRBJ2-3, is DAGVTQSPTHLIKTRGQQVTLRCSPKSGHDTVSWYQQALGQGPQFIFQYYEEEERQRGNFPDRFSGHQFPNYSSELNVNALLLGDSALYLCASSPGQGLAGGFTDTQYFGPGTRLTVL.

The CDR3 nucleotides read TGTGCCAGCAGTGACTTCCTTGTGGGGCATGGAAACACCATATATTTT. It encodes CASSDFLVGHGNTIYF. V is TRBV6-4 and J is TRBJ1-3; D may be TRBD1 (5 bases). V was cut by 1 base and J by 3 bases, with 13 bases left in between. Germline assignment: CDR1 MRHNA and CDR2 SNTAGT. This CDR3 contains 16 residues.

This chain's CDR3 is CASSLGQGIDQPQHF. DNA of the CDR3: TGTGCCAGCAGCCTGGGACAGGGGATTGATCAGCCCCAGCATTTT. The chain is built from TRBV5-4 and TRBJ1-5; 10 bases are shared with TRBD1. V was pared by 4 bases and J by 5 bases, with 6 bases of the junction left unmatched. Germline V gene sequence: CDR1 SGHNT, CDR2 YYREEE (reference sequence). The CDR3 is 15 residues long.